The present entry profiles one T cell receptor (beta chain) with its context. Its matching antigen is unknown. The sample comes from a study of cytomegalovirus exposure and HLA in healthy donors. Germline loops: CDR1 SGHDT, CDR2 YYEEEE. CDR3 size: 15 residues. V lost 3 bases, J lost 0 bases, and 7 bases lay in between. Both 60 Vbeta primers and 13 Jbeta primers went into the PCR. Produced via immunoSEQ multiplex PCR; TCRdb's table is partial and in-frame only. Altogether approximately 140,000 clones are present, about 80% being singletons, with the ten largest covering around 4.1%. Study results and caveats: Most observed TCR sequences were rare, whereas some public TCRs were detected in many donors.

The receptor was derived from a man in his forties or fifties in good health and CMV-seropositive. Specimen: PBMCs. This chain links TRBV5-6 with TRBJ2-6; D remains ambiguous. CDR3 nucleotide sequence: TGTGCCAGCAGCTCGAGACACTCTGGGGCCAACGTCCTGACTTTC. Protein product: CASSSRHSGANVLTF.